These T cell receptor beta chains were read from a single sample in a study of blood T cells in healthy people across ages. TCRdb reprocessed the 5' RACE reads with MiXCR, giving one entry per CDR3 protein. Of around 400,000 distinct CDR3 sequences listed, about 55% were seen once; the top ten hold roughly 51%. Sequencing input: blood. The receptors shown here come from a man in his 60s in good health. Each CDR3 is given with its conserved first and last residue. D genes are given only for firm matches. Rows may omit the clone size; those that give it use once, few, many or a size class.

v_call	clone_size	j_call	d_call	cdr3_nt	cdr3_aa
TRBV11-2	-	TRBJ2-1	TRBD2	TGTGCCAGCAGCCCCCGACCGTCTAGGGGCGGGACTAGCGGGACCCGGGGCTCCTACAATGAGCAGTTCTTC	CASSPRPSRGGTSGTRGSYNEQFF
TRBV7-2	-	TRBJ1-2	-	TGTGCCAGCAGCTTAGAACGGCAGGGATGGCGGGGTGGCTACACCTTC	CASSLERQGWRGGYTF
TRBV11-3	-	TRBJ2-1	-	TGTGCCAGCAGCTTAGGACCCATCAGCGAGCAGTTCTTC	CASSLGPISEQFF
TRBV29-1	-	TRBJ2-3	TRBD2	TGCAGCGTTGAGCGGGGGTCCTCAAGCACAGATACGCAGTATTTT	CSVERGSSSTDTQYF
TRBV5-1	few	TRBJ2-7	-	TGCGCCAGCAGCTTGGAACCACCCTGGGTCGGGCAGTACTTC	CASSLEPPWVGQYF
TRBV4-2	-	TRBJ2-7	TRBD2	TGTGCCAGCAGCCATGGGACTAGCGGGAGAGAGCAGTACTTC	CASSHGTSGREQYF
TRBV15	few	TRBJ2-3	-	TGTGCCACCAGCAGAGTGGGGGGTACAAGAGATACGCAGTATTTT	CATSRVGGTRDTQYF
TRBV20-1	many	TRBJ2-7	-	TGCAGTGCGCCACCGGGACACACTAGGGAGCAGTACTTC	CSAPPGHTREQYF
TRBV2	few	TRBJ2-6	-	TGTGCCAGCAGTGAATTCGCGTCCGGGGCCAACGTCCTGACTTTC	CASSEFASGANVLTF
TRBV12-3/TRBV12-4	-	TRBJ2-7	-	TGTGCCAGCAGTTCCCCGGGACACCTCTCCTACGAGCAGTACTTC	CASSSPGHLSYEQYF
TRBV15	-	TRBJ2-5	-	TGTGCCGTTGGGGGACGGACACAAGAGACCCAGTACTTC	CAVGGRTQETQYF
TRBV20-1	-	TRBJ2-7	-	TGCAGTGCCACGACCCGTGAGTCGACCTCCTACGAGCAGTACTTC	CSATTRESTSYEQYF
TRBV3-1	once	TRBJ1-5	-	TGTGCCAGCAGCCAAGGGAGGGGAAGCAATCAGCCCCAGCATTTT	CASSQGRGSNQPQHF
TRBV4-3	-	TRBJ2-7	TRBD2	TGCGCCAGCAGCCAAGAGGCGGGGGGGCTCGCCCTCTACGAGCAGTACTTC	CASSQEAGGLALYEQYF
TRBV7-8	few	TRBJ2-7	TRBD1	TGTGCCAGCAGCTTAGCCTCGACAGGGCGCTCCTACAATGAGCAGTACTTC	CASSLASTGRSYNEQYF
TRBV19	-	TRBJ1-5	-	TGTGCCAGTAGCCGTACCAATAGCAATCAGCCCCAGCATTTT	CASSRTNSNQPQHF
TRBV27	few	TRBJ2-7	TRBD2	TGTGCCAGCCGCCGGGGGGATTCCTACGAGCAGTACTTC	CASRRGDSYEQYF
TRBV6-6	-	TRBJ2-3	TRBD2	TGTGCCAGCAACGGCGGGAGGTACAGCACAGATACGCAGTATTTT	CASNGGRYSTDTQYF
TRBV7-2	few	TRBJ1-1	TRBD1	TGTGCCAGCAGCCCCCGGGACAGGGATAGGGCTTTCTTT	CASSPRDRDRAFF
TRBV7-2	-	TRBJ2-4	TRBD1	TGTGCCAGCAGCACAACAGGGGGCGGAAACATTCAGTACTTC	CASSTTGGGNIQYF
TRBV11-2	-	TRBJ2-1	-	TGTGCCAGCAGCTCCCAGGGTTCGACCTACAATGAGCAGTTCTTC	CASSSQGSTYNEQFF
TRBV11-1	-	TRBJ1-6	-	TGTGCCAGCAGCCTCGGACGGGGAAGTTCACCCCTCCACTTT	CASSLGRGSSPLHF
TRBV20-1	-	TRBJ1-2	TRBD1	TGCAGTGCTCTCGTAAACAGGGGAGGTAGGGGCTACACCTTC	CSALVNRGGRGYTF
TRBV7-7	few	TRBJ2-5	TRBD1	TGTGCTAGCAGCTCAAACAGGGGAGAGACCCAGTACTTC	CASSSNRGETQYF